This T cell receptor (beta chain) appears in the sequencing data of a study of beta chain features in type 1 diabetes. Study context: The study examined around 99,000,000 sorted cells across all samples.

This CDR3 contains 13 residues. Losses at the gene ends were 8 bases for V and 3 bases for J; bases not matched to a gene: 5. The germline gives CDR1 SGHTA, CDR2 FQGNSA. Study outcomes and limitations: Type 1 diabetes patients showed a moderate but significant shortening of TCRB CDR3s in all four CD4+ subsets.

Only a few counts were recorded for this clone. Its specificity is unknown. The entirety of the isolated RNA underwent reverse transcription, so expressed TCRB transcripts were sequenced. Only in-frame clones appear in the TCRdb table, and some are missing; sequencing was by immunoSEQ multiplex PCR. The sample holds more than 300,000 clones, 10% to 15% seen once. The V gene is TRBV7-2, the J gene TRBJ1-1; 8 bases align to TRBD1. The sequenced material came from naive CD4+ T cells from blood. This receptor was identified in a woman under 30 with type 1 diabetes. DNA of the CDR3: TGTGCCAGCCGCGGACAGGGCTACACTGAAGCTTTCTTT. It is translated as CASRGQGYTEAFF.